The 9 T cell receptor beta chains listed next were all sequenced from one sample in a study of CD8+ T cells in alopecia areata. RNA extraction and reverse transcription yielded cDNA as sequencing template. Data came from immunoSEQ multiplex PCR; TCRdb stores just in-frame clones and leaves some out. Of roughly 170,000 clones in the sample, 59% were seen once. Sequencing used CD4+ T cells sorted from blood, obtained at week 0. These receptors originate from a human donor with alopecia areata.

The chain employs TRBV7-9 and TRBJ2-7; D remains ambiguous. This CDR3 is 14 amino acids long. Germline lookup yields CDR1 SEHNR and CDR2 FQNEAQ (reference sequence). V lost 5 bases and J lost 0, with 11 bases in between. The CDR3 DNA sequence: TGTGCCAGCAGCCCTCTTCTGGTCTCCTACGAGCAGTACTTC. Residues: CASSPLLVSYEQYF. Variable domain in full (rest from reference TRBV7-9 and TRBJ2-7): DTGVSQNPRHKITKRGQNVTFRCDPISEHNRLYWYRQTLGQGPEFLTYFQNEAQLEKSRLLSDRFSAERPKGSFSTLEIQRTEQGDSAMYLCASSPLLVSYEQYFGPGTRLTVT.

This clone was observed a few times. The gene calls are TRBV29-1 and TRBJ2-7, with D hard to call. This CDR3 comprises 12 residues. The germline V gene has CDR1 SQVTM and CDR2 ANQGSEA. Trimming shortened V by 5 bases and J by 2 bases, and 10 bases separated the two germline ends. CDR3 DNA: TGCAGCGTTAAGCCACGACCCTACGAGCAGTACTTC. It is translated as CSVKPRPYEQYF.

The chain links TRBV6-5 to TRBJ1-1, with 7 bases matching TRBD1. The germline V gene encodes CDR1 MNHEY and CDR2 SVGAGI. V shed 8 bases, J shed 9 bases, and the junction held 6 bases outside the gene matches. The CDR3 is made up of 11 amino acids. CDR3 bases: TGTGCCAGCCTTACAGGGGTTAAAGCTTTCTTT. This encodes CASLTGVKAFF.

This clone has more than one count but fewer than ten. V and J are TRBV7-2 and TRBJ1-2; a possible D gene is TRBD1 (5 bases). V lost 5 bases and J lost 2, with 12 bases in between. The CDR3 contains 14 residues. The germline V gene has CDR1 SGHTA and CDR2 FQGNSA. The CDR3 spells CASSQPGVNYGYTF. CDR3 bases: TGTGCCAGCAGCCAACCGGGGGTAAACTATGGCTACACCTTC.

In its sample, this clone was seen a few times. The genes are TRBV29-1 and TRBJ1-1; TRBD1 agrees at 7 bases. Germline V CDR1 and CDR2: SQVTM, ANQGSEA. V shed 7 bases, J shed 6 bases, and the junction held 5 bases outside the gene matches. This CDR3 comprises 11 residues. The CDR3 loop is CSAIDRAEAFF. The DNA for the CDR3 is TGCAGCGCTATCGACAGGGCTGAAGCTTTCTTT. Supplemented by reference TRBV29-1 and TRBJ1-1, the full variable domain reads SAVISQKPSRDICQRGTSLTIQCQVDSQVTMMFWYRQQPGQSLTLIATANQGSEATYESGFVIDKFPISRPNLTFSTLTVSNMSPEDSSIYLCSAIDRAEAFFGQGTRLTVV.

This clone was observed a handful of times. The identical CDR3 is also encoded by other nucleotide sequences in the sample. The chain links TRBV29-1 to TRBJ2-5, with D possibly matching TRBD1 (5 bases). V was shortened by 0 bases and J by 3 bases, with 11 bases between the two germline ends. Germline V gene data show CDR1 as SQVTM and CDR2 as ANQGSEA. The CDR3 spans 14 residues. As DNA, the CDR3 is TGCAGCGTTGAAGATCCAGGGCCCGAAGAGACCCAGTACTTC. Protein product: CSVEDPGPEETQYF.

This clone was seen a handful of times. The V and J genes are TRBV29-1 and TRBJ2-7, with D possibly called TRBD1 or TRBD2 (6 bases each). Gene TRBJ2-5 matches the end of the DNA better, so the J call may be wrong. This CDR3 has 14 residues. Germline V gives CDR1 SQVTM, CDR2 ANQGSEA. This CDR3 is CSILNREVGETQYF. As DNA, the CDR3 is TGCAGCATCTTGAACAGGGAGGTTGGGGAGACCCAGTACTTC.

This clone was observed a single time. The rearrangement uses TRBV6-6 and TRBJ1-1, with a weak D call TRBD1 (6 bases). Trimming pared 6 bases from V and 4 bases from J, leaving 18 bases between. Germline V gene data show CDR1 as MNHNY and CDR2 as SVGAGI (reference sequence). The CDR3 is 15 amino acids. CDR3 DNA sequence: TGTGCCAGCAGCCTAAAGACAGGAACCGTCACTGAAGCTTTCTTT. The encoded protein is CASSLKTGTVTEAFF.

CDR3 loop: CASSLYAQGSEQFF. The CDR3 DNA reads TGCGCCAGCAGCTTATACGCCCAGGGAAGTGAGCAGTTCTTC. The V call is TRBV5-1, the J call TRBJ2-1, with D possibly being TRBD1 (5 bases). CDR3 length: 14 residues. V lost 2 bases to trimming and J lost 9 bases, with 15 bases between them. CDR1 is SGHRS and CDR2 is YFSETQ in the germline V gene.